The present T cell receptor (beta chain) was sequenced within a study of blood T cell repertoires in COVID-19. V gave up 10 bases and J gave up 4 bases, with 22 bases separating them. From germline, CDR1 is LNHDA and CDR2 SQIVND (reference sequence). The CDR3 spans 15 residues. This table comes from immunoSEQ multiplex PCR, and its TCRdb copy is limited to in-frame clones, with some not included. The sample yields approximately 50,000 clones, around 90% seen once. The receptor's source is a man aged 45 to 65 with active COVID-19. The chain employs TRBV19 and TRBJ1-2; perhaps TRBD1 as D (5 bases). Sequenced sample: peripheral blood. This CDR3 is CATGQGSPTVYGYTF. The CDR3 DNA reads as TGTGCCACAGGCCAGGGTTCCCCTACAGTCTATGGCTACACCTTC.